The next 17 T cell receptor beta chains were all read from a single sample in a study of blood T cell repertoires in COVID-19. Assay: immunoSEQ multiplex PCR; the TCRdb copy retains only in-frame clones and omits some. The data hold around 240,000 clones, with approximately 90% observed a single time. Sequenced input: PBMCs or T cells enriched from blood (not recorded which). These receptors all come from a man in his fifties or sixties who had been exposed to COVID-19.

The rearrangement joins TRBV27 to TRBJ2-3; TRBD2 matches 11 bases. Unmatched junction bases numbered 4, after V lost 8 bases and J lost 3 bases. CDR3 length: 14 amino acids. Germline CDR1 is MNHEY and CDR2 is SMNVEV (reference sequence). This CDR3 reads CASWLAGGTDTQYF. The CDR3 DNA follows: TGTGCCAGCTGGTTAGCGGGAGGGACAGATACGCAGTATTTT.

The rearrangement links TRBV5-1 to TRBJ1-6, with TRBD1 matching over 9 bases. Germline CDR1 and CDR2: SGHRS and YFSETQ. J lost 3 bases, V lost 4 bases, and 5 bases had no gene match. CDR3 size: 16 residues. CDR3 in amino acids: CASSHGTGIYNSPLHF. The CDR3 nucleotides read TGCGCCAGCAGCCACGGGACAGGGATCTATAATTCACCCCTCCACTTT.

This clone came up once. This rearrangement joins TRBV27 to TRBJ1-1; tentative D call: TRBD1 (5 bases). V shed 0 bases and J shed 4 bases, with 6 bases lying between them. The CDR3 runs 13 residues. Germline V lookup: CDR1 MNHEY, CDR2 SMNVEV (reference sequence). CDR3: CASSLSGGTEAFF. CDR3 nucleotide sequence: TGTGCCAGCAGTTTATCCGGGGGCACTGAAGCTTTCTTT.

The chain employs TRBV14 and TRBJ1-1; 11 bases are a match to TRBD1. The ends lost 0 bases at V and 0 bases at J; junction bases unmatched: 6. Germline lookup yields CDR1 SGHDN and CDR2 FVKESK. This CDR3 contains 18 residues. The CDR3 sequence is CASSQDRGQGALNTEAFF. CDR3 DNA: TGTGCCAGCAGCCAAGATCGCGGACAGGGGGCCTTGAACACTGAAGCTTTCTTT. Variable domain in full (rest from reference TRBV14 and TRBJ1-1): EAGVTQFPSHSVIEKGQTVTLRCDPISGHDNLYWYRRVMGKEIKFLLHFVKESKQDESGMPNNRFLAERTGGTYSTLKVQPAELEDSGVYFCASSQDRGQGALNTEAFFGQGTRLTVV.

The CDR3 nucleotides read TGTGCCAGCAGTTTCCCAGGGGCCGGGGAGCTGTTTTTT. Encoded protein: CASSFPGAGELFF. The chain carries TRBV12-3 or TRBV12-4 and TRBJ2-2; D is perhaps TRBD1 (6 bases). Trimming stripped 3 bases from V and 6 bases from J, with 8 bases between. This CDR3 comprises 13 residues.

The rearrangement links TRBV7-8 to TRBJ2-5, with a weak D call TRBD2 (6 bases). This CDR3 region has 16 residues. Trimming took off 2 bases at V and 1 base at J, with 14 bases between the two ends. The germline V gene has CDR1 SGHVS and CDR2 FQNEAQ. The CDR3 protein is CASSLRDSNRQETQYF. In DNA form, the CDR3 reads TGTGCCAGCAGCTTAAGGGACTCCAACCGCCAAGAGACCCAGTACTTC.

The chain couples TRBV9 to TRBJ1-2; perhaps TRBD1 as D (5 bases). There are 15 residues in the CDR3. Between the trimmed V and J ends, which lost 2 bases and 4 bases, there was a span of 15 bases. Germline loops: CDR1 SGDLS, CDR2 YYNGEE. Here the CDR3 reads CASSVSVGAGYGYTF. The CDR3 nucleotides are TGTGCCAGCAGCGTTAGTGTAGGGGCTGGCTATGGCTACACCTTC.

The chain links TRBV9 to TRBJ2-1, with D perhaps TRBD2 (7 bases). V lost 0 bases to trimming and J lost 10 bases, with 14 bases between them. Germline V gives CDR1 SGDLS, CDR2 YYNGEE. The CDR3 totals 14 residues. CDR3 in amino acids: CASSVVGGGGEQFF. CDR3 nucleotide sequence: TGTGCCAGCAGCGTAGTTGGCGGGGGCGGGGAGCAGTTCTTC. Filled out from reference TRBV9 and TRBJ2-1, the complete variable domain reads DSGVTQTPKHLITATGQRVTLRCSPRSGDLSVYWYQQSLDQGLQFLIQYYNGEERAKGNILERFSAQQFPDLHSELNLSSLELGDSALYFCASSVVGGGGEQFFGPGTRLTVL.

A single count supports this clone. The rearrangement joins TRBV10-3 to TRBJ2-4, with D hard to call. Germline assignment: CDR1 ENHRY and CDR2 SYGVKD. The ends were cut back, 0 bases at V and 0 bases at J, with 9 bases in the middle. The CDR3 runs to 16 residues. The CDR3 sequence: CAISESFRLAKNIQYF. The CDR3 DNA reads TGTGCCATCAGTGAGTCTTTCAGGTTAGCCAAAAACATTCAGTACTTC.

The genes are TRBV3-1 (or the pseudogene TRBV3-2) and TRBJ1-4; 10 bases align to TRBD1. The CDR3 totals 16 residues. V dropped 3 bases and J dropped 3; count of bases not matched to a gene: 4. Germline V gene data show CDR1 as LGHDT and CDR2 as YNNKEL (reference sequence). CDR3 sequence: CASSHRQGAPNEKLFF. The CDR3 region has the DNA TGTGCCAGCAGCCACCGACAGGGGGCGCCTAATGAAAAACTGTTTTTT.

This clone has just a few counts. This chain uses TRBV24-1 with TRBJ2-1, with 9 bases that match TRBD1. Germline V CDR1 and CDR2: KGHDR, SFDVKD. This CDR3 spans 17 amino acids. With V trimmed by 3 bases and J by 7 bases, 12 bases remained unmatched. Here the CDR3 DNA reads TGTGCCACCAGTGATCTCCAACCGGGACAGGGATGGAATGAGCAGTTCTTC. Amino acid sequence: CATSDLQPGQGWNEQFF.

The gene calls are TRBV28 and TRBJ2-7, with D unclear. V lost 6 bases and J lost 5, with 11 bases in between. Germline V gene sequence: CDR1 MDHEN, CDR2 SYDVKM. The CDR3 runs 12 residues. The CDR3 DNA is TGTGCCAGCAGATACTCCTCGGACGAGCAGTACTTC. This gives the protein CASRYSSDEQYF.

This clone appeared a single time. The J gene is TRBJ1-1, the V gene TRBV27, with D tentatively TRBD1 (6 bases). Germline V CDR1 and CDR2: MNHEY, SMNVEV (reference sequence). There are 14 residues in the CDR3. Trimming took off 5 bases at V and 4 bases at J, with 14 bases between the two ends. The DNA of the CDR3 is TGTGCCAGCAGTCCCTGGACAGTGGCCACTGAAGCTTTCTTT. It specifies CASSPWTVATEAFF.

The chain has TRBV25-1 and TRBJ2-4; a possible D gene is TRBD1 (6 bases). V was clipped by 5 bases and J by 4 bases, with 15 bases between them. The CDR3 is made up of 15 amino acids. CDR1 is MGHDK and CDR2 is SYGVNS in the germline V gene. The CDR3 DNA follows: TGTGCCAGCAGTCCGTGGACGGGGACAAAAAACATTCAGTACTTC. Amino acid sequence: CASSPWTGTKNIQYF. The whole variable domain, filled in from reference TRBV25-1 and TRBJ2-4, reads EADIYQTPRYLVIGTGKKITLECSQTMGHDKMYWYQQDPGMELHLIHYSYGVNSTEKGDLSSESTVSRIRTEHFPLTLESARPSHTSQYLCASSPWTGTKNIQYFGAGTRLSVL.

The J gene is TRBJ2-1, the V gene TRBV5-1; 12 nucleotides line up with TRBD2. Germline lookup yields CDR1 SGHRS and CDR2 YFSETQ. CDR3 size: 15 residues. The J segment lost 4 bases and the V segment lost 4 bases, leaving 3 bases of the junction unmatched. The CDR3 coding sequence is TGCGCCAGCAGCCGGACTAGCGGGGATTACAATGAGCAGTTCTTC. It encodes CASSRTSGDYNEQFF.

J is TRBJ2-2 and V is TRBV12-3 or TRBV12-4; no firm D call. V lost 5 bases and J lost 5, with 9 bases in between. This CDR3 has 13 residues. This chain's CDR3 is CASSLDLTGELFF. CDR3 DNA sequence: TGTGCCAGCAGTCTCGACTTAACCGGGGAGCTGTTTTTT.

The chain joins TRBV7-9 to TRBJ1-2, with TRBD1 as a possible D gene (6 bases). CDR3 size: 14 residues. V dropped 5 bases and J dropped 3 bases, with 13 bases sitting between them. CDR1 is SEHNR and CDR2 is FQNEAQ in the germline V gene (reference sequence). The CDR3 protein is CASSQDRIYYGYTF. The CDR3 nucleotides are TGTGCCAGCAGCCAGGACAGAATATACTATGGCTACACCTTC.